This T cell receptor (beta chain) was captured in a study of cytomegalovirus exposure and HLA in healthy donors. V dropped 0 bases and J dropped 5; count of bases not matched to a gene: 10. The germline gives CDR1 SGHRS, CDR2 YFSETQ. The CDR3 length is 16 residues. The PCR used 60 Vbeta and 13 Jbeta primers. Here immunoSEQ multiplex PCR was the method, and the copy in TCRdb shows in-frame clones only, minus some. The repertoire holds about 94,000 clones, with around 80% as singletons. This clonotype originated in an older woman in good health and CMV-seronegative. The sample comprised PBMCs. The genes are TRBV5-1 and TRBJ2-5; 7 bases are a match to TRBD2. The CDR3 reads CASSLEGGRRTETQYF. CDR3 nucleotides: TGCGCCAGCAGCTTGGAGGGCGGGAGACGTACGGAGACCCAGTACTTC.